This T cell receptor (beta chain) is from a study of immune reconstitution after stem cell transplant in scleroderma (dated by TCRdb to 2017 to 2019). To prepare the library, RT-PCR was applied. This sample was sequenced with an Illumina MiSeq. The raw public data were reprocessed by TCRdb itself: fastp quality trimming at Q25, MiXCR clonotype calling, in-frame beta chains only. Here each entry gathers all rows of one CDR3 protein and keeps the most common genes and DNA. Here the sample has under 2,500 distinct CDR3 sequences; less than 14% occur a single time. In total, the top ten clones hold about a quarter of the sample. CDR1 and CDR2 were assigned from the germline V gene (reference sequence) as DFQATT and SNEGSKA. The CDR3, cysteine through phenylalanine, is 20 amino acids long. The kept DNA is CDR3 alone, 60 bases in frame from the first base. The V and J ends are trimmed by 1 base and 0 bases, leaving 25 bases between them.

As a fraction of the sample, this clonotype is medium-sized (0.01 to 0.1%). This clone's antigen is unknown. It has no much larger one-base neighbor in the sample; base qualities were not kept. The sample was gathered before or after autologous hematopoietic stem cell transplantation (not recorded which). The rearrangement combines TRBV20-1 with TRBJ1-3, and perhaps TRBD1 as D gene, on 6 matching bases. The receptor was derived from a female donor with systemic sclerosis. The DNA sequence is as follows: TGCAGTGCTAGAGGCCGCCACGGCAGGGGCCTGATGAGCTCTGGAAACACCATATATTTT. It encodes CSARGRHGRGLMSSGNTIYF.